These 27 T cell receptor beta chains were all obtained from the same sample, sequenced in a study of blood T cell repertoires in COVID-19. Method: immunoSEQ multiplex PCR; TCRdb's copy keeps in-frame clones and lacks some. The sample yields 100,000 to 130,000 clones, over 65% seen once. Specimen: peripheral blood. These TCRs come from a woman aged 40 to 50 with acute or convalescent COVID-19.

The chain employs TRBV9 and TRBJ2-3; 7 nucleotides match TRBD2. This CDR3 is 13 amino acids long. Per the germline V gene, CDR1 is SGDLS and CDR2 is YYNGEE. The J segment lost 8 bases and the V segment lost 4 bases, leaving 7 bases of the junction unmatched. In nucleotides, the CDR3 is TGTGCCAGCAGCCACTCTAGCGGAGCTACGCAGTATTTT. Its translation is CASSHSSGATQYF.

This rearrangement joins TRBV2 to TRBJ2-5; maybe TRBD2 (6 bases). The CDR3 covers 13 residues. CDR1 is SNHLY, CDR2 FYNNEI, per germline. Trimming left V 10 bases short and J 5 bases short, with 17 bases between. The CDR3 protein is CATLRLVGETQYF. CDR3 DNA: TGTGCCACTCTAAGACTAGTCGGGGAGACCCAGTACTTC.

The CDR3 loop is CASGTSGVQLFF. CDR3 coding DNA: TGTGCCAGCGGGACTAGCGGGGTCCAGCTGTTTTTT. V gene TRBV2 combines with J gene TRBJ2-2; 13 bases line up with TRBD2. After removal of 8 bases from V and 12 bases from J, the junction contained 3 bases not matched to a gene. The germline V gene encodes CDR1 SNHLY and CDR2 FYNNEI. The CDR3 is 12 residues long.

This clone was counted once. This chain uses TRBV11-2 with TRBJ2-3; weak D call: TRBD2 (5 bases). The V and J ends lost 5 bases and 4 bases respectively, with 13 bases between them. This CDR3 is built from 14 residues. Germline loops: CDR1 SGHAT, CDR2 FQNNGV. The CDR3 DNA sequence: TGTGCCAGCAGCAATCCTCGGGGTGCAGATACGCAGTATTTT. Translating it yields CASSNPRGADTQYF.

This chain uses TRBV4-3 with TRBJ2-1, with D possibly matching TRBD2 (6 bases). The germline gives CDR1 LGHNA, CDR2 YSLEER. This CDR3 has 18 residues. With 0 bases removed from V and 9 bases from J, the gap between germline ends came to 24 bases. Here the CDR3 DNA reads TGCGCCAGCAGCCAAGAGGACCTAAGGCGGGGACCTTGGAGTGAGCAGTTCTTC. As protein: CASSQEDLRRGPWSEQFF.

The rearrangement joins TRBV2 to TRBJ1-4; TRBD1 agrees at 10 bases. Germline CDR1 and CDR2: SNHLY and FYNNEI. V was clipped by 4 bases and J by 7 bases; unmatched bases: 3. The CDR3 has 14 residues. The CDR3: CASSVGTGVEKLFF. CDR3 bases: TGTGCCAGCAGTGTTGGGACAGGGGTTGAAAAACTGTTTTTT.

The chain recombines TRBV5-1 with TRBJ2-2; 9 nucleotides align to TRBD1. Germline V gives CDR1 SGHRS, CDR2 YFSETQ. The V and J ends lost 4 bases and 5 bases, in that order; junction bases with no gene match: 3. The CDR3 extends over 14 amino acids. CDR3 amino acids: CASSGTGPTGELFF. CDR3 nucleotide sequence: TGCGCCAGCAGCGGGACAGGGCCGACCGGGGAGCTGTTTTTT.

This clone was seen a single time. The CDR3: CASSYEGDTEAFF. Here the CDR3 DNA reads TGTGCCAGCAGTTACGAGGGGGACACTGAAGCTTTCTTT. V gene TRBV6-2 or TRBV6-3 combines with J gene TRBJ1-1, with D maybe TRBD1 (6 bases). V lost 2 bases and J lost 3, with 7 bases in between. The germline gives CDR1 MNHEY, CDR2 SVGEGT. This CDR3 is 13 amino acids long.

The chain carries TRBV12-3 or TRBV12-4 and TRBJ2-5; unclear D gene. The CDR3 is 11 amino acids. V dropped 6 bases and J dropped 5 bases, with 7 bases sitting between them. CDR3 sequence: CASSRQETQYF. CDR3 nucleotides: TGTGCCAGCAGCCGCCAGGAGACCCAGTACTTC.

The table lists this clone with a few counts. The chain has TRBV27 and TRBJ2-1, with D possibly matching TRBD1 (6 bases). V was pared by 7 bases and J by 2 bases, with 18 bases between. Per germline, CDR1 MNHEY and CDR2 SMNVEV (reference sequence). CDR3 size: 16 residues. This chain's CDR3 is CASTPGGYLTYNEQFF. The DNA of the CDR3 is TGTGCCAGCACCCCTGGGGGCTATCTCACCTACAATGAGCAGTTCTTC.

This clone was seen a handful of times. The CDR3 region has the DNA TGTGCCAGCATCATGGGGCTAAGAGAGACCCAGTACTTC. This encodes CASIMGLRETQYF. J is TRBJ2-5 and V is TRBV2; perhaps TRBD1 as D (5 bases). The length of the CDR3 is 13 residues. V shed 7 bases and J shed 4 bases, with 13 bases lying between them. Germline assignment: CDR1 SNHLY and CDR2 FYNNEI. Based on the CDR3 plus reference TRBV2 and TRBJ2-5, the full variable domain is EPEVTQTPSHQVTQMGQEVILRCVPISNHLYFYWYRQILGQKVEFLVSFYNNEISEKSEIFDDQFSVERPDGSNFTLKIRSTKLEDSAMYFCASIMGLRETQYFGPGTRLLVL.

The chain has TRBV11-2 and TRBJ1-1, with D possibly matching TRBD1 (5 bases). The CDR3 has 14 residues. V lost 4 bases and J lost 1, with 10 bases in between. Germline CDR1 is SGHAT and CDR2 is FQNNGV. The CDR3 protein is CASSYSDRNTEAFF. DNA of the CDR3: TGTGCCAGCAGCTACTCCGACAGGAACACTGAAGCTTTCTTT. Using reference TRBV11-2 and TRBJ1-1 for the parts outside the CDR3, the full variable domain is EAGVAQSPRYKIIEKRQSVAFWCNPISGHATLYWYQQILGQGPKLLIQFQNNGVVDDSQLPKDRFSAERLKGVDSTLKIQPAKLEDSAVYLCASSYSDRNTEAFFGQGTRLTVV.

The V call is TRBV13, the J call TRBJ2-3; possibly TRBD1 for D (5 bases). CDR1 PRHDT and CDR2 FYEKMQ come from the germline V gene (reference sequence). The CDR3 is 13 amino acids. Trimming left V 4 bases short and J 7 bases short, with 12 bases between. Here the CDR3 DNA reads TGTGCCAGCAGCTCAGGGCAGGTTAATACGCAGTATTTT. Translated, it gives CASSSGQVNTQYF.

The rearrangement uses TRBV10-3 and TRBJ1-2; TRBD1 might be the D (6 bases). Trimming stripped 7 bases from V and 7 bases from J, with 10 bases between. This CDR3 has 11 residues. Per the germline V gene, CDR1 is ENHRY and CDR2 is SYGVKD. CDR3 nucleotides: TGTGCCATCACAGAACAGGGTGGCTACACCTTC. Amino acids: CAITEQGGYTF.

The rearrangement links TRBV18 to TRBJ2-7, with D possibly matching TRBD2 (5 bases). This CDR3 comprises 13 residues. V shed 3 bases and J shed 2 bases, with 8 bases lying between them. Germline assignment: CDR1 KGHSH and CDR2 LQKENI. The CDR3 DNA reads TGTGCCAGCTCACCCGGGAATACCTACGAGCAGTACTTC. This codes for CASSPGNTYEQYF.

V gene TRBV7-2 combines with J gene TRBJ2-5; perhaps TRBD2 as D (6 bases). Germline V gives CDR1 SGHTA, CDR2 FQGNSA. The CDR3 is 15 amino acids. V was cut by 8 bases and J by 1 base, with 17 bases left in between. CDR3 nucleotide sequence: TGTGCCAGCTCTCGTAACCCACTAGCCCAAGAGACCCAGTACTTC. Translated: CASSRNPLAQETQYF.

The chain recombines TRBV24-1 with TRBJ2-3, with a possible D match to TRBD2 (6 bases). The V gene's germline CDR1 is KGHDR and CDR2 SFDVKD. CDR3 length equals 17 residues. V lost 1 base, J lost 0 bases, and 13 bases lay in between. DNA for the CDR3: TGTGCCACCAGTGATTTTCCAGCGGGCCCTAGCACAGATACGCAGTATTTT. Protein product: CATSDFPAGPSTDTQYF.

This clone was detected a few times. The chain carries TRBV2 and TRBJ2-5; no clear D gene. Trimming took 1 base from V and 2 from J, leaving 5 bases between them. CDR3 length: 13 residues. CDR1 SNHLY and CDR2 FYNNEI come from the germline V gene. CDR3 bases: TGTGCCAGCAGTGAAGGACAACAAGAGACCCAGTACTTC. Encoded protein: CASSEGQQETQYF. The full variable domain, completed using reference TRBV2 and TRBJ2-5, is EPEVTQTPSHQVTQMGQEVILRCVPISNHLYFYWYRQILGQKVEFLVSFYNNEISEKSEIFDDQFSVERPDGSNFTLKIRSTKLEDSAMYFCASSEGQQETQYFGPGTRLLVL.

The rearrangement uses TRBV3-1 (or the pseudogene TRBV3-2) and TRBJ2-2, with 8 bases identical to TRBD2. Trimming at V came to 5 bases and at J to 2 bases, leaving 7 bases not matched to a gene. CDR3 length equals 16 residues. Germline loops: CDR1 LGHDT, CDR2 YNNKEL (reference sequence). The CDR3 DNA sequence: TGTGCCAGCAGCTCGGGACTAGTTGCCAACACCGGGGAGCTGTTTTTT. It is translated as CASSSGLVANTGELFF.

This clone appeared a few times. This sequence joins TRBV11-2 and TRBJ1-1; D uncertain. Germline V gene sequence: CDR1 SGHAT, CDR2 FQNNGV. The V and J ends lost 2 bases and 8 bases respectively, with 12 bases between them. CDR3 length: 13 amino acids. The CDR3 nucleotides read TGTGCCAGCAGCTTAACTTCCGTCGGGGAAGCTTTCTTT. It specifies CASSLTSVGEAFF.

The J gene is TRBJ2-3, the V gene TRBV9, with 11 bases that match TRBD2. CDR3 length: 16 amino acids. Germline CDR1 is SGDLS and CDR2 is YYNGEE. V was clipped by 4 bases and J by 0 bases; unmatched bases: 4. The CDR3 loop is CASSQGTSGSTDTQYF. The DNA of the CDR3 is TGTGCCAGCAGCCAAGGGACTAGCGGTAGCACAGATACGCAGTATTTT.

The chain employs TRBV30 and TRBJ1-5, with D possibly being TRBD1 (6 bases). Looked up from germline, CDR1 is GTSNPN and CDR2 is SVGIG (reference sequence). The V and J ends lost 2 bases and 0 bases respectively, with 8 bases between them. The CDR3 spans 14 residues. For the CDR3, the DNA is TGTGCCTGGAGTAGACAGGTTAGCAATCAGCCCCAGCATTTT. Translated: CAWSRQVSNQPQHF.

The rearrangement joins TRBV6-5 to TRBJ2-2; D gene ambiguous. CDR3 length: 14 amino acids. Trimming pared 2 bases from V and 7 bases from J, leaving 11 bases between. CDR1 is MNHEY, CDR2 SVGAGI, per germline. DNA for the CDR3: TGTGCCAGCAGTTACGGTCACCCGGTCGGGGAGCTGTTTTTT. This codes for CASSYGHPVGELFF.

The chain is built from TRBV20-1 and TRBJ2-7; D unresolved. Germline CDR1 is DFQATT and CDR2 is SNEGSKA (reference sequence). V was trimmed by 6 bases and J by 2 bases, leaving 8 bases between them. CDR3 length: 11 amino acids. As DNA, the CDR3 is TGCAGTGCGGGCACCACCTACGAGCAGTACTTC. Translation: CSAGTTYEQYF.

The chain has TRBV28 and TRBJ2-1; 10 bases match TRBD1. The CDR3 loop spans 17 amino acids. The germline V gene encodes CDR1 MDHEN and CDR2 SYDVKM. The ends lost 2 bases at V and 3 bases at J; junction bases unmatched: 7. CDR3 protein: CASSLPRTGGVYNEQFF. The CDR3 region has the DNA TGTGCCAGCAGTTTACCCCGGACAGGGGGGGTCTACAATGAGCAGTTCTTC.

The rearrangement uses TRBV5-4 and TRBJ2-3, with TRBD1 as a possible D gene (5 bases). V lost 4 bases and J lost 0, with 15 bases in between. This CDR3 has 16 amino acids. Looked up from germline, CDR1 is SGHNT and CDR2 is YYREEE (reference sequence). CDR3: CASSPPQGSSTDTQYF. Here the CDR3 DNA reads TGTGCCAGCAGCCCCCCCCAGGGCAGTAGCACAGATACGCAGTATTTT.

This clone was detected only once. The chain has TRBV9 and TRBJ1-4; D unresolved. The CDR3 runs 15 residues. CDR1 SGDLS and CDR2 YYNGEE come from the germline V gene. Between the trimmed V and J ends, which lost 0 bases and 5 bases, there was a span of 11 bases. The DNA of the CDR3 is TGTGCCAGCAGCGTAGCGGGGTCCGCCAATGAAAAACTGTTTTTT. Protein product: CASSVAGSANEKLFF.